Each of the 26 T cell receptor beta chains below was sequenced from the same sample in a study of control samples from healthy donors and cancer patients. Profiling relied on immunoSEQ multiplex PCR, and the TCRdb table lists in-frame clones only, not all of them. The data contain under 200,000 clones, around 92% of them singletons. The sample comprised blood. These receptors came from a woman aged 25 to 45 in good health.

The V call is TRBV6-5, the J call TRBJ2-1; the match to TRBD1 covers 7 bases. The CDR3 is made up of 14 amino acids. J gave up 3 bases and V 6 bases, and 5 bases lay outside the gene matches. The germline V gene encodes CDR1 MNHEY and CDR2 SVGAGI. The CDR3 reads CASSPTGNYNEQFF. The DNA of the CDR3 is TGTGCCAGCAGCCCGACAGGGAACTACAATGAGCAGTTCTTC.

The chain has TRBV3-1 (or the pseudogene TRBV3-2) and TRBJ1-5, with D unclear. The germline CDR1 and CDR2 sequences are LGHDT and YNNKEL (reference sequence). V gave up 4 bases and J gave up 3 bases, with 7 bases separating them. CDR3 size: 13 residues. The CDR3 DNA is TGTGCCAGCAGCCCTCAGACCAATCAGCCCCAGCATTTT. Its translation: CASSPQTNQPQHF.

The V and J genes are TRBV7-8 and TRBJ2-5; D unclear. The CDR3 extends over 15 amino acids. Between the trimmed V and J ends, which lost 0 bases and 1 base, there was a span of 9 bases. CDR1 SGHVS and CDR2 FQNEAQ come from the germline V gene. The CDR3 DNA reads TGTGCCAGCAGCTTAGCAGCGACGCCCCAAGAGACCCAGTACTTC. As protein: CASSLAATPQETQYF.

The chain couples TRBV6-6 to TRBJ1-6; no clear D gene. The CDR3 loop spans 15 amino acids. Germline assignment: CDR1 MNHNY and CDR2 SVGAGI (reference sequence). V was shortened by 2 bases and J by 5 bases, with 10 bases between the two germline ends. The CDR3 loop is CASSYPTENNSPLHF. The DNA for the CDR3 is TGTGCCAGCAGTTACCCCACAGAGAATAATTCACCCCTCCACTTT.

V is TRBV19 and J is TRBJ1-1, with 8 bases that match TRBD1. The V and J ends lost 4 bases and 1 base, in that order; junction bases with no gene match: 8. The CDR3 has 16 residues. Germline V gene data show CDR1 as LNHDA and CDR2 as SQIVND (reference sequence). CDR3: CASSNRQGSRNTEAFF. CDR3 nucleotide sequence: TGTGCCAGTAGTAATAGACAGGGGAGTAGGAACACTGAAGCTTTCTTT.

The V gene is TRBV6-5, the J gene TRBJ2-7, with TRBD1 identical over 8 bases. Germline lookup yields CDR1 MNHEY and CDR2 SVGAGI. Trimming took 2 bases from V and 3 from J; bases not matched to a gene: 6. This CDR3 is 15 amino acids long. CDR3 sequence: CASSYEGTGLYEQYF. For the CDR3, the DNA is TGTGCCAGCAGTTACGAAGGGACAGGACTCTACGAGCAGTACTTC.

J is TRBJ1-6 and V is TRBV6-5; 7 positions agree with TRBD1. Trimming took 6 bases from V and 9 from J; bases not matched to a gene: 5. This CDR3 has 13 residues. Looked up from germline, CDR1 is MNHEY and CDR2 is SVGAGI. This chain's CDR3 is CASRRTGGSPLHF. In nucleotides, the CDR3 is TGTGCCAGCAGACGGACAGGTGGTTCACCCCTCCACTTT.

J is TRBJ1-3 and V is TRBV6-2 or TRBV6-3; D perhaps matches TRBD1 (5 bases). The CDR3 sequence is 12 residues long. Looked up from germline, CDR1 is MNHEY and CDR2 is SVGEGT. Trimming took 5 bases from V and 4 from J, leaving 6 bases between them. CDR3 DNA: TGTGCCAGCAGTCGACAGGGAAACACCATATATTTT. It codes for CASSRQGNTIYF.

The V gene is TRBV5-1, the J gene TRBJ1-3; TRBD1 is a possible D gene (6 bases). There are 15 residues in the CDR3. Germline CDR1 and CDR2: SGHRS and YFSETQ. Trimming pared 0 bases from V and 2 bases from J, leaving 9 bases between. The CDR3 sequence is CASSLGGAPGNTIYF. CDR3 nucleotides: TGCGCCAGCAGCTTGGGGGGGGCGCCTGGAAACACCATATATTTT.

This rearrangement joins TRBV6-2 or TRBV6-3 to TRBJ1-2; 8 bases are shared with TRBD1. J lost 4 bases, V lost 2 bases, and 3 bases had no gene match. Germline CDR1 and CDR2: MNHEY and SVGEGT. CDR3 size: 14 residues. The CDR3 bases are TGTGCCAGCAGTTACCCGGACAGGGCCTATGGCTACACCTTC. Translating it yields CASSYPDRAYGYTF.

Turning to this clone: Distinct nucleotide sequences in the sample also encode this CDR3. This rearrangement joins TRBV19 to TRBJ2-7; unclear D gene. The ends were cut back, 1 base at V and 3 bases at J, with 1 base in the middle. The germline gives CDR1 LNHDA, CDR2 SQIVND (reference sequence). The CDR3 runs 11 residues. The CDR3 loop is CASSIGYEQYF. In DNA, the CDR3 is TGTGCCAGTAGTATAGGCTACGAGCAGTACTTC.

The chain has TRBV6-5 and TRBJ2-7; 7 bases are shared with TRBD1. CDR3 size: 14 residues. The V gene's germline CDR1 is MNHEY and CDR2 SVGAGI. Trimming at V came to 6 bases and at J to 0 bases, leaving 5 bases not matched to a gene. In DNA form, the CDR3 reads TGTGCCAGCAGGCGCGGACAGGCCTCCTACGAGCAGTACTTC. Translating it yields CASRRGQASYEQYF.

This clone was recorded once. Within the sample, other DNA sequences also encode this same CDR3. In nucleotides, the CDR3 is TGTGCCAGCAGGACAGGCGGGACTGAAGCTTTCTTT. Protein: CASRTGGTEAFF. This chain uses TRBV27 with TRBJ1-1; D is possibly TRBD1 (6 bases). From germline, CDR1 is MNHEY and CDR2 SMNVEV (reference sequence). Trimming removed 6 bases at V and 5 bases at J, with 10 bases between. The CDR3 loop spans 12 amino acids.

The chain employs TRBV28 and TRBJ1-5; D is unclear. This CDR3 spans 14 amino acids. Per the germline V gene, CDR1 is MDHEN and CDR2 is SYDVKM. The V end was cut by 3 bases, the J end by 0 bases, with 6 bases between. The CDR3 region has the DNA TGTGCCAGCAGTTTCAGCTATAGCAATCAGCCCCAGCATTTT. Its translation is CASSFSYSNQPQHF. The full variable domain, with the rest looked up from reference TRBV28 and TRBJ1-5, is DVKVTQSSRYLVKRTGEKVFLECVQDMDHENMFWYRQDPGLGLRLIYFSYDVKMKEKGDIPEGYSVSREKKERFSLILESASTNQTSMYLCASSFSYSNQPQHFGDGTRLSIL.

The chain carries TRBV12-3 or TRBV12-4 and TRBJ1-2; TRBD1 aligns across 7 bases. The CDR3 totals 13 residues. J was trimmed by 10 bases and V by 2 bases; bases with no gene match: 7. CDR3: CASSLPHRGAYTF. DNA for the CDR3: TGTGCCAGCAGTTTACCCCACAGGGGAGCCTACACCTTC.

CDR3 sequence (DNA): TGTGCCAGCAGTTACGGGGGGGCCCAAGAGACCCAGTACTTC. Translated: CASSYGGAQETQYF. The V gene is TRBV6-6, the J gene TRBJ2-5; possibly TRBD2 for D (7 bases). The CDR3 extends over 14 amino acids. Looked up from germline, CDR1 is MNHNY and CDR2 is SVGAGI (reference sequence). With 2 bases removed from V and 1 base from J, the gap between germline ends came to 8 bases.

V gene TRBV14 combines with J gene TRBJ1-6; TRBD1 matches at 8 bases. The V and J ends lost 6 bases and 9 bases, in that order; junction bases with no gene match: 7. The length of the CDR3 is 14 residues. Germline CDR1 is SGHDN and CDR2 is FVKESK. The DNA of the CDR3 is TGTGCCAGCAGGGGGACAGGAGCGGCTTCACCCCTCCACTTT. This sequence encodes CASRGTGAASPLHF.

The J gene is TRBJ2-7, the V gene TRBV4-1; 8 positions agree with TRBD1. CDR3 length: 16 amino acids. Unmatched junction bases numbered 10, after V lost 1 base and J lost 5 bases. The germline CDR1 and CDR2 sequences are MGHRA and YSYEKL. The CDR3 here is CASSQGAGRGRHEQYF. CDR3 nucleotide sequence: TGCGCCAGCAGCCAAGGAGCTGGCAGGGGGCGCCACGAGCAGTACTTC.

The rearrangement uses TRBV5-8 and TRBJ2-1; 12 positions agree with TRBD2. The CDR3 runs to 16 residues. Trimming removed 0 bases from V and 2 bases from J; junction bases left unmatched: 0. The V gene's germline CDR1 is SGHTS and CDR2 YDEGEE. CDR3 coding DNA: TGTGCCAGCAGCTTGGGGACTAGCGGGACCTACAATGAGCAGTTCTTC. This sequence encodes CASSLGTSGTYNEQFF.

The chain carries TRBV5-1 and TRBJ1-3; perhaps TRBD1 as D (5 bases). The germline CDR1 and CDR2 sequences are SGHRS and YFSETQ. The CDR3 has 15 amino acids. Trimming took 0 bases from V and 0 from J, leaving 7 bases between them. The CDR3 DNA follows: TGCGCCAGCAGCTTGGCGGGGGACTCTGGAAACACCATATATTTT. The encoded protein is CASSLAGDSGNTIYF.

The CDR3 bases are TGTGCCAGCAGCTTAGAGTCAGGATCTAACTATGGCTACACCTTC. This sequence encodes CASSLESGSNYGYTF. This chain links TRBV11-2 with TRBJ1-2; the D is unclear. This CDR3 has 15 amino acids. Trimming took 0 bases from V and 0 from J, leaving 8 bases between them. CDR1 is SGHAT, CDR2 FQNNGV, per germline. The full variable domain, its missing parts supplied by reference TRBV11-2 and TRBJ1-2, is EAGVAQSPRYKIIEKRQSVAFWCNPISGHATLYWYQQILGQGPKLLIQFQNNGVVDDSQLPKDRFSAERLKGVDSTLKIQPAKLEDSAVYLCASSLESGSNYGYTFGSGTRLTVV.

The chain couples TRBV28 to TRBJ1-1, with TRBD1 matching over 9 bases. Germline lookup yields CDR1 MDHEN and CDR2 SYDVKM. Trimming took 2 bases from V and 8 from J; bases not matched to a gene: 6. The CDR3 is 14 amino acids. The CDR3 DNA is TGTGCCAGCAGTTTAACAGGGGGCCCCTCCGAAGCTTTCTTT. This sequence encodes CASSLTGGPSEAFF.

The table lists this clone with a count of one. The chain combines TRBV11-3 with TRBJ2-3; 7 nucleotides line up with TRBD2. The CDR3 runs to 12 residues. The germline gives CDR1 SGHNT, CDR2 YENEEA. After removal of 8 bases from V and 1 base from J, the junction contained 0 bases not matched to a gene. CDR3: CASGRGTDTQYF. The CDR3 DNA sequence: TGTGCCAGCGGGAGGGGCACAGATACGCAGTATTTT.

The J gene is TRBJ2-1, the V gene TRBV7-2, with 7 bases matching TRBD2. CDR1 and CDR2 from the germline V gene are SGHTA and FQGNSA. After removal of 3 bases from V and 8 bases from J, the junction contained 7 bases not matched to a gene. CDR3 length equals 14 residues. This CDR3 reads CASSFSGGVDEQFF. As DNA, the CDR3 is TGTGCCAGCAGCTTTTCGGGAGGAGTCGATGAGCAGTTCTTC.

The rearrangement joins TRBV10-2 to TRBJ1-3; D is perhaps TRBD1 (5 bases). V was pared by 2 bases and J by 8 bases, with 10 bases between. Germline V gives CDR1 WSHSY, CDR2 SAAADI. The CDR3 runs 13 residues. This CDR3 is CASSEASRDTIYF. DNA for the CDR3: TGCGCCAGCAGTGAGGCCTCCAGGGACACCATATATTTT.

The table lists this clone with a count of one. This chain connects TRBV4-3 to TRBJ2-7, with 10 bases that match TRBD2. The CDR3 loop spans 15 amino acids. Losses at the gene ends were 1 base for V and 1 base for J; bases not matched to a gene: 1. Per germline, CDR1 LGHNA and CDR2 YSLEER. This CDR3 reads CASSQVAGGSYEQYF. CDR3 coding DNA: TGCGCCAGCAGCCAAGTAGCGGGAGGTTCCTACGAGCAGTACTTC.